This T cell receptor (beta chain) was captured by sequencing in a study of regulatory dendritic cells for organ transplantation. Regarding this clone: The target antigen is unknown.

The CDR3 covers 19 residues. J gave up 6 bases and V 0 bases, and 13 bases lay outside the gene matches. Germline V gene data show CDR1 as SGHTA and CDR2 as FQGNSA. Using immunoSEQ multiplex PCR, the repertoire was profiled, and TCRdb retains in-frame clones only, with some absent. The table lists some 4,300 clones, approximately 74% of them singletons, with about 26% in the top ten. Sorted T cells were CFSE-labeled and cultured roughly five days with allogeneic regulatory or mature dendritic cells at 1:10. The sequencing input was memory CD8+ T cells from blood cultured with dendritic cells. This sample's subset: CD45RO+ memory T cells. The origin of this receptor is a human donor in good health. This chain links TRBV7-2 with TRBJ2-1; 11 nucleotides agree with TRBD2. CDR3 DNA sequence: TGTGCCAGCAGCTTAGCGCCTGTAGCTAGCGGGAGGCTAGGCAATGAGCAGTTCTTC. Protein: CASSLAPVASGRLGNEQFF.